These 10 T cell receptor beta chains originate from one sample sequenced in a study of blood T cell repertoires in COVID-19. Here immunoSEQ multiplex PCR was the method, and the copy in TCRdb shows in-frame clones only, minus some. The profile shows about 210,000 clones, roughly 87% of them singletons. The source material was PBMCs or T cells enriched from blood (not recorded which). These receptors originate from a man aged 18 to 30 with acute COVID-19.

This clone was observed a few times. This chain connects TRBV7-2 to TRBJ2-5; 8 bases agree with TRBD2. The CDR3 covers 15 residues. Germline-derived CDR1 and CDR2 are SGHTA and FQGNSA. With V trimmed by 5 bases and J by 2 bases, 7 bases remained unmatched. The CDR3 loop reads CASSLGGGPQETQYF. CDR3 nucleotides: TGTGCCAGCAGCCTCGGGGGGGGGCCACAAGAGACCCAGTACTTC.

This clone was counted at least ten times. The chain carries TRBV11-1 and TRBJ2-7; D is perhaps TRBD2 (6 bases). This CDR3 is 12 amino acids long. Trimming left V 5 bases short and J 9 bases short, with 14 bases between. Germline V gene data show CDR1 as SGHAT and CDR2 as FQDESV (reference sequence). The CDR3 nucleotides read TGTGCCAGCAGCCGTTATGGGGAGGCGCAGTACTTC. It specifies CASSRYGEAQYF.

The V call is TRBV27, the J call TRBJ2-7; 8 bases are shared with TRBD1. V dropped 6 bases and J dropped 2; count of bases not matched to a gene: 12. The CDR3 extends over 16 amino acids. The germline CDR1 and CDR2 sequences are MNHEY and SMNVEV (reference sequence). CDR3 nucleotide sequence: TGTGCCAGCAGCCTTACCCAGGGGGCGATGACCTACGAGCAGTACTTC. This codes for CASSLTQGAMTYEQYF.

The chain links TRBV19 to TRBJ1-1; the D is unclear. The CDR3 is made up of 13 amino acids. The germline V gene encodes CDR1 LNHDA and CDR2 SQIVND (reference sequence). Trimming took off 1 base at V and 1 base at J, with 4 bases between the two ends. The CDR3 DNA reads as TGTGCCAGTAGTATAGCATCGAACACTGAAGCTTTCTTT. This encodes CASSIASNTEAFF.

V is TRBV18 and J is TRBJ2-2, with no clear D. The germline CDR1 and CDR2 sequences are KGHSH and LQKENI. V was cut by 0 bases and J by 3 bases, with 14 bases left in between. The CDR3 runs to 17 residues. CDR3 in DNA: TGTGCCAGCTCACCACCGGTATGGCACGCGGACACCGGGGAGCTGTTTTTT. Translating gives CASSPPVWHADTGELFF.

The V gene is TRBV6-5, the J gene TRBJ1-2, with 10 bases matching TRBD1. V shed 6 bases and J 8 bases; nucleotides not matched to a gene: 9. Germline lookup yields CDR1 MNHEY and CDR2 SVGAGI. The CDR3 is made up of 14 amino acids. In DNA form, the CDR3 reads TGTGCCAGCAGGCGACCGACAGGGGGCGAAGGCTACACCTTC. Translating gives CASRRPTGGEGYTF.

The chain uses TRBV5-6 and TRBJ2-7, with D perhaps matching TRBD1 (5 bases). Trimming removed 4 bases from V and 0 bases from J, with 8 bases in between. Germline V gene data show CDR1 as SGHDT and CDR2 as YYEEEE. There are 13 residues in the CDR3. This chain's CDR3 is CASSGDSSYEQYF. The CDR3 region has the DNA TGTGCCAGCAGCGGTGACAGCTCCTACGAGCAGTACTTC.

CDR3 bases: TGTGCCAGCAGCCAAGGGGGGCAGGTTTACGAGCAGTACTTC. The encoded protein is CASSQGGQVYEQYF. The chain recombines TRBV3-1 (or the pseudogene TRBV3-2) with TRBJ2-7; perhaps TRBD1 as D (6 bases). The CDR3 runs to 14 residues. V dropped 1 base and J dropped 4 bases, with 11 bases sitting between them. CDR1 and CDR2 from the germline V gene are LGHDT and YNNKEL (reference sequence).

This clone showed up just once. The V gene is TRBV28, the J gene TRBJ1-5, with 7 positions matching TRBD1. CDR1 MDHEN and CDR2 SYDVKM come from the germline V gene. The CDR3 is 15 residues long. The V segment lost 4 bases and the J segment 10 bases; nucleotides outside the gene matches: 13. Here the CDR3 DNA reads TGTGCCAGCAGTTCAAGCGACAGGGCCCTTATACCCCAGCATTTT. Protein sequence: CASSSSDRALIPQHF.

This chain connects TRBV30 to TRBJ1-5; no reliable D call. This CDR3 has 14 amino acids. Trimming took 3 bases from V and 2 from J, leaving 11 bases between them. Germline V gene data show CDR1 as GTSNPN and CDR2 as SVGIG (reference sequence). The chain's CDR3 is CAWSRKGGNQPQHF. CDR3 in DNA: TGTGCCTGGAGCCGGAAGGGAGGCAATCAGCCCCAGCATTTT.